Listed below are T cell receptor beta chains from one sample, sequenced in a study of blood T cells in healthy people across ages. TCRdb redid the calling of the 5' RACE reads with MiXCR, one entry per CDR3 protein. The sample lists 1.5 million to 2 million distinct CDR3 sequences, about 49% occurring once. Sequenced material: blood. All receptors derive from a woman aged 40 to 55 in good health. Both conserved end residues are part of each CDR3. A D gene is named only where the DNA matches it firmly. Clone size is not always given. Where it is, it says once, few, many or a class for expanded clones.

16,NA,NA,TRBV4-1,TRBJ2-3,TGCGCCAGCAGCCAAGGGGGGACGGTAAGCACAGATACGCAGTATTTT,CASSQGGTVSTDTQYF
16,NA,TRBD1,TRBV6-5,TRBJ1-2,TGTGCCAGCAGACCGGGACAGGGACGACCAGGGGATGGCTACACCTTC,CASRPGQGRPGDGYTF
12,NA,NA,TRBV6-2/TRBV6-3,TRBJ2-5,TGTGCCAGCAGTTGGACGGGGACGTCCCAGTACTTC,CASSWTGTSQYF
17,NA,NA,TRBV7-2,TRBJ2-6,TGTGCCAGCAGCACGGGGGCCAGGGTCTCTGGGGCCAACGTCCTGACTTTC,CASSTGARVSGANVLTF
13,few,NA,TRBV29-1,TRBJ2-1,TGCAGCGTGGAGCGACAGACTAGCAATGAGCAGTTCTTC,CSVERQTSNEQFF
17,few,NA,TRBV20-1,TRBJ2-3,TGCAGTGCTAGACGATACATGGACGGACAGATCACAGATACGCAGTATTTT,CSARRYMDGQITDTQYF
13,NA,NA,TRBV7-9,TRBJ2-1,TGTGCCAGCAGCTTAGGCTACGGGGAGGAGCAGTTCTTC,CASSLGYGEEQFF
16,NA,NA,TRBV10-3,TRBJ2-5,TGTGCCATCAGTGACTTCGGTCACCCCGGAGGGGAGACCCAGTACTTC,CAISDFGHPGGETQYF
13,few,TRBD1,TRBV28,TRBJ1-2,TGTGCCAGCAGCCAGGACAGGGCGGATGGCTACACCTTC,CASSQDRADGYTF
15,NA,TRBD2,TRBV6-5,TRBJ2-7,TGTGCCAGCAGAAGACCGGGACTACGGACCTACGAGCAGTACTTC,CASRRPGLRTYEQYF
15,few,NA,TRBV7-9,TRBJ1-6,TGTGCCAGCAGCTTAGGAGGGACAATAAATTCACCCCTCCACTTT,CASSLGGTINSPLHF
13,NA,TRBD1,TRBV27,TRBJ1-6,TGTGCCAGCAACCGGGACAGTCGGTCACCCCTCCACTTT,CASNRDSRSPLHF
11,NA,TRBD2,TRBV29-1,TRBJ2-7,TGCAGCACTAGCGACACCTACGAGCAGTACTTC,CSTSDTYEQYF
15,NA,TRBD1,TRBV29-1,TRBJ2-5,TGCAGCGTTGTTAATCCGGGACAGGGTACCGAGACCCAGTACTTC,CSVVNPGQGTETQYF
12,few,TRBD1,TRBV7-2,TRBJ2-2,TGTGCCAGCAGCTTGGACAGGGGGGAGCTGTTTTTT,CASSLDRGELFF
14,NA,TRBD2,TRBV20-1,TRBJ2-1,TGCAGTGCTTACAGCGGGGGGCGGAACAATGAGCAGTTCTTC,CSAYSGGRNNEQFF
15,NA,NA,TRBV20-1,TRBJ1-2,TGCAGTGCTAGTGCCCCGGGACGGACTAACTATGGCTACACCTTC,CSASAPGRTNYGYTF
14,NA,NA,TRBV28,TRBJ2-7,TGTGCCAGCATCCCCAGCGGGACAAAACACGAGCAGTACTTC,CASIPSGTKHEQYF
15,NA,TRBD1,TRBV12-3/TRBV12-4,TRBJ1-5,TGTGCCAGCAGTAAGACAGGGATTATCAATCAGCCCCAGCATTTT,CASSKTGIINQPQHF
14,few,NA,TRBV4-1,TRBJ2-1,TGCGCCAGCAGCCAAGAAAGGGTGTACAATGAGCAGTTCTTC,CASSQERVYNEQFF
15,NA,NA,TRBV6-5,TRBJ1-1,TGTGCCAGCAGTTACGGCACGGAGGGGCACACTGAAGCTTTCTTT,CASSYGTEGHTEAFF
14,NA,NA,TRBV11-2,TRBJ1-2,TGTGCCAGCAGCTTAAGGCACGGGAACTATGGCTACACCTTC,CASSLRHGNYGYTF
16,NA,NA,TRBV20-1,TRBJ2-5,TGCAGTGCTAGCGCGGGTTGGCTAGCGATTAGAGAGACCCAGTACTTC,CSASAGWLAIRETQYF
19,few,TRBD2,TRBV24-1,TRBJ2-1,TGTGCCACCAGTGATAGGGATGATAGCGGGGGCGGCTCCTACAATGAGCAGTTCTTC,CATSDRDDSGGGSYNEQFF
14,NA,TRBD1,TRBV20-1,TRBJ1-2,TGCAGTGCTCATAACTCCGGGACAGCGTATGGCTACACCTTC,CSAHNSGTAYGYTF
13,NA,TRBD1,TRBV5-1,TRBJ1-1,TGCGCCAGCAGCGGACAGGGTTCCACTGAAGCTTTCTTT,CASSGQGSTEAFF
14,NA,NA,TRBV6-5,TRBJ2-5,TGTGCCAGCAGTTACTCGATCGGGGGAAAGACCCAGTACTTC,CASSYSIGGKTQYF
13,NA,NA,TRBV2,TRBJ1-2,TGTGCCAGAGCCGACGGTGACAACTATGGCTACACCTTC,CARADGDNYGYTF
16,many,NA,TRBV7-2,TRBJ2-3,TGTGCCAGCAGCTTAGCGGGGGGCCCTAGCACAGATACGCAGTATTTT,CASSLAGGPSTDTQYF
15,few,NA,TRBV20-1,TRBJ2-5,TGCAGTGCTAGAGACGGGGTAATAGCTCAAGAGACCCAGTACTTC,CSARDGVIAQETQYF
13,NA,NA,TRBV20-1,TRBJ1-4,TGCAGTGTTACAGGGACAACTAATGAAAAACTGTTTTTT,CSVTGTTNEKLFF
14,few,TRBD1,TRBV6-6,TRBJ2-7,TGTGCCAGCAGTACAGGGGTAATTGTCTACGAGCAGTACTTC,CASSTGVIVYEQYF
17,NA,TRBD1,TRBV6-5,TRBJ1-2,TGTGCCAGCAGTTCGGGCCCCGGGACAGGAGGCATCTATGGCTACACCTTC,CASSSGPGTGGIYGYTF
14,NA,NA,TRBV11-2,TRBJ2-7,TGTGCCAGCAGCAAGGGCCCTCCCTTCTACGAGCAGTACTTC,CASSKGPPFYEQYF
15,NA,TRBD1,TRBV6-5,TRBJ2-1,TGTGCCAGCAGTTACGTGCCGACAGGGTACAATGAGCAGTTCTTC,CASSYVPTGYNEQFF
16,NA,NA,TRBV7-9,TRBJ2-2,TGTGCCAGCAGCTTAGCGCAAGGGTACGGCACCGGGGAGCTGTTTTTT,CASSLAQGYGTGELFF
14,NA,TRBD2,TRBV7-7,TRBJ2-7,TGTGCTAGCAGCTTGGGTACACGGGGGGATGAGCAGTACTTC,CASSLGTRGDEQYF
12,few,NA,TRBV10-3,TRBJ2-3,TGTGCCATCAGCCCGGCAGGCGATACGCAGTATTTT,CAISPAGDTQYF
14,NA,TRBD1,TRBV6-2/TRBV6-3,TRBJ1-1,TGTGCCAGCAGGAGGACAGGGGTGAGCACTGAAGCTTTCTTT,CASRRTGVSTEAFF
15,few,NA,TRBV9,TRBJ2-5,TGTGCCAGCAGCGACTATCCTAGCCTCCGCGAGACCCAGTACTTC,CASSDYPSLRETQYF
13,NA,NA,TRBV7-9,TRBJ2-7,TGTGCCAGCAGCCTTCTGGGGGTCTCCGAGCAGTACTTC,CASSLLGVSEQYF
13,NA,NA,TRBV20-1,TRBJ2-3,TGCAGTGCTAGAGTTGTTTCAGCAGATACGCAGTATTTT,CSARVVSADTQYF
12,few,TRBD1,TRBV29-1,TRBJ2-1,TGCAGCGTTGAAGTCCCAGGGGGCCCCCAGTTCTTC,CSVEVPGGPQFF
13,few,NA,TRBV19,TRBJ1-4,TGTGCCAGTAGTATCCGCGGAGGTGAAAAACTGTTTTTT,CASSIRGGEKLFF
18,NA,TRBD1,TRBV18,TRBJ1-4,TGTGCCAGCTCACCCACCGGGACAGGGGAGTGGATTTTTGAAAAACTGTTTTTT,CASSPTGTGEWIFEKLFF
15,NA,TRBD1,TRBV7-2,TRBJ2-7,TGTGCCAGCAGCTTAGACAGGGGGAAAACCTACGAGCAGTACTTC,CASSLDRGKTYEQYF
11,NA,NA,TRBV5-1,TRBJ2-3,TGCGCCAGCAGCTCAGGACAGAGGGAGTATTTT,CASSSGQREYF
13,few,NA,TRBV12-3/TRBV12-4,TRBJ1-2,TGTGCCATAAAAGCCGGGGCCTTCCAAGGCTACACCTTC,CAIKAGAFQGYTF
14,few,NA,TRBV28,TRBJ2-3,TGTGCCAGCAGTTTAGAGGCAGATGGGATCTCGCAGTATTTT,CASSLEADGISQYF
16,NA,TRBD2,TRBV5-1,TRBJ2-1,TGCGCCAGCAGCTTGGTTTCTAGCGGGGGATACAATGAGCAGTTCTTC,CASSLVSSGGYNEQFF
15,once,TRBD1,TRBV9,TRBJ1-2,TGTGCCAGCAGCGGACCGGGACAGGGGACCTATGGCTACACCTTC,CASSGPGQGTYGYTF
15,many,NA,TRBV12-3/TRBV12-4,TRBJ2-3,TGTGCCAGCTACCACAGATCGGGCCCTACAGATACGCAGTATTTT,CASYHRSGPTDTQYF
15,NA,TRBD2,TRBV7-3,TRBJ2-1,TGTGCCAGCAGCTTAACCAGCGGGGCCGCCAATGAGCAGTTCTTC,CASSLTSGAANEQFF